This is a list of T cell receptor beta chains from one sample in a study of blood T cell repertoires in COVID-19. TCRdb keeps only in-frame clones here, not all; method: immunoSEQ multiplex PCR. The table shows under 250,000 clones, with almost 85% occurring only once. Sequences were obtained from peripheral blood. The receptor source for this set is a woman in her 70s with COVID-19, enrolled during active disease. Both conserved end residues are part of each CDR3. Each record gives: J gene, D gene, clone size, CDR3 length, V gene, CDR3 protein, CDR3 DNA. A D gene is named only where the DNA matches it firmly. Expanded clones get a size class; other rows say once, few or many, or leave the size out.

>TRBJ2-1|-|-|17|TRBV7-6
CASSLAVLTRSYNEQFF
TGTGCCAGCAGCTTAGCGGTTCTAACTCGCTCCTACAATGAGCAGTTCTTC
>TRBJ1-2|-|-|13|TRBV5-6
CASQTGFNYGYTF
TGTGCCAGCCAAACAGGGTTTAACTATGGCTACACCTTC
>TRBJ1-6|-|few|13|TRBV19
CATSGEGNSPLHF
TGTGCCACCTCAGGGGAGGGGAATTCACCCCTCCACTTT
>TRBJ1-4|-|once|21|TRBV4-2
CASSQAGGSGLTTGTNEKLFF
TGTGCCAGCAGCCAGGCTGGGGGCTCAGGACTCACAACGGGAACTAATGAAAAACTGTTTTTT
>TRBJ1-1|-|-|13|TRBV12-3/TRBV12-4
CASSFGAPTPAFF
TGTGCCAGCAGTTTTGGGGCTCCTACGCCAGCTTTCTTT
>TRBJ1-1|TRBD1|-|13|TRBV5-1
CASMGQGDTEAFF
TGCGCCAGCATGGGACAGGGCGACACTGAAGCTTTCTTT
>TRBJ1-2|-|-|15|TRBV4-1
CASSQEAQARAGYTF
TGCGCCAGCAGCCAAGAAGCTCAGGCACGAGCCGGCTACACCTTC
>TRBJ2-3|TRBD2|-|15|TRBV7-2
CASSLVAGGTDTQYF
TGTGCCAGCAGCTTAGTGGCGGGGGGCACAGATACGCAGTATTTT
>TRBJ2-3|-|-|15|TRBV2
CASSPPGLRTDTQYF
TGTGCCAGCAGTCCCCCAGGACTTCGCACAGATACGCAGTATTTT
>TRBJ2-5|TRBD2|-|16|TRBV27
CASSMNPSGRRETQYF
TGTGCCAGCAGTATGAACCCTAGCGGGAGACGAGAGACCCAGTACTTC
>TRBJ2-1|TRBD2|-|13|TRBV3-1/TRBV3-2
CASSQGSGGREFF
TGTGCCAGCAGCCAAGGTAGCGGGGGCCGAGAGTTCTTC
>TRBJ2-3|-|few|15|TRBV4-2
CASTLITGDTDTQYF
TGTGCCAGCACCCTGATAACGGGGGACACAGATACGCAGTATTTT
>TRBJ2-7|TRBD2|-|16|TRBV19
CASSSSRTSGKDEQYF
TGTGCCAGTAGTTCCTCCCGTACTAGCGGGAAGGACGAGCAGTACTTC
>TRBJ2-2|-|-|14|TRBV7-2
CASSLAAGTGELFF
TGTGCCAGCAGCTTAGCCGCGGGAACCGGGGAGCTGTTTTTT
>TRBJ2-1|-|once|13|TRBV2
CASSDRQYNEQFF
TGTGCCAGCAGTGATCGTCAGTACAATGAGCAGTTCTTC
>TRBJ1-2|-|-|12|TRBV25-1
CASQDRLRGYTF
TGTGCCAGCCAAGACAGGTTGAGGGGCTACACCTTC
>TRBJ2-1|-|-|16|TRBV7-6
CASSPRQVIGYNEQFF
TGTGCCAGCAGCCCTAGACAGGTTATAGGTTACAATGAGCAGTTCTTC
>TRBJ1-1|TRBD1|-|14|TRBV27
CASSSGTVNTEAFF
TGTGCCAGCAGTTCCGGGACAGTGAACACTGAAGCTTTCTTT
>TRBJ1-1|TRBD1|-|13|TRBV5-6
CASSRQGAREAFF
TGTGCCAGCAGCCGACAGGGGGCGCGGGAAGCTTTCTTT
>TRBJ1-2|TRBD1|-|14|TRBV5-1
CASSSRDSLYGYTF
TGCGCCAGCAGCAGCCGGGACAGTCTCTATGGCTACACCTTC
>TRBJ1-4|TRBD1|-|14|TRBV10-1
CASSESGQEEKLFF
TGCGCCAGCAGTGAGTCGGGACAGGAAGAAAAACTGTTTTTT
>TRBJ1-1|-|once|13|TRBV6-4
CASSDPSQVEAFF
TGTGCCAGCAGTGACCCCTCCCAGGTTGAAGCTTTCTTT